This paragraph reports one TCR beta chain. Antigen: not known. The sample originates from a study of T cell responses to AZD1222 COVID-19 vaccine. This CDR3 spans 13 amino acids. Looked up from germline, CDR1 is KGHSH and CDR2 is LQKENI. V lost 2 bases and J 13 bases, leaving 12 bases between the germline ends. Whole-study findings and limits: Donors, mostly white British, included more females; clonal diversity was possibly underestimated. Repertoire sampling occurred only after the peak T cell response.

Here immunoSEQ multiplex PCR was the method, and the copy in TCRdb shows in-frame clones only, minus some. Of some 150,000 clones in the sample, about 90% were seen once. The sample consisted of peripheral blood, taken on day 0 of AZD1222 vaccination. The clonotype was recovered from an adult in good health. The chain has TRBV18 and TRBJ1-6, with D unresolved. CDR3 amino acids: CASSPAGRRPLHF. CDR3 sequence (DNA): TGTGCCAGCTCACCAGCCGGGAGGCGGCCCCTCCACTTT.